The 12 T cell receptor beta chains presented below share a single source sample, sequenced in a study of vaccination and CD4 T cells after COVID-19. These receptors' antigens are unknown. Treatment denoted: roughly ten-day PBMC culture with coronavirus spike peptide pools or control peptides (ViraFEST assay). The Oncomine TCR Beta short-read assay generated sequence data from the DNA of cultured CD4+ T cells. From the PCR reads, TCRdb called clonotypes with MiXCR, one entry per CDR3 protein. The data show approximately 1,600 distinct CDR3 sequences, around 70% seen once. The sample consisted of CD4+ T cells from blood, cultured in vitro, taken after SARS-CoV-2 vaccination. The receptors stem from a human donor who had recovered from COVID-19.

Written as DNA, the CDR3 is TGTGCCAGCAGTGAAAGGTACGCGGGGGAAGCTTTCTTT. This sequence encodes CASSERYAGEAFF. This chain uses TRBV25-1 with TRBJ1-1; D remains ambiguous. The CDR3 loop spans 13 amino acids. CDR1 is MGHDK and CDR2 is SYGVNS in the germline V gene. Trimming removed 2 bases from V and 8 bases from J, with 12 bases in between.

This clonotype came up a few times. The chain is built from TRBV10-1 and TRBJ2-3, with TRBD2 identical over 7 bases. This CDR3 has 15 residues. The germline V gene has CDR1 WNHNN and CDR2 SYGVQD (reference sequence). V was pared by 4 bases and J by 2 bases, with 6 bases of the junction left unmatched. The CDR3: CASSVYAGDTDTQYF. Here the CDR3 DNA reads TGCGCCAGCAGTGTATATGCGGGAGACACAGATACGCAGTATTTT.

This clonotype occurred once. The chain uses TRBV7-9 and TRBJ2-5; perhaps TRBD1 as D (5 bases). CDR3 length: 15 amino acids. V was trimmed by 1 base and J by 2 bases, leaving 11 bases between them. Germline values: CDR1 SEHNR, CDR2 FQNEAQ (reference sequence). This CDR3 is CASSLEGREQETQYF. DNA of the CDR3: TGTGCCAGCAGCTTAGAGGGCAGGGAACAAGAGACCCAGTACTTC.

This clonotype is termed hyperexpanded. The chain couples TRBV6-5 to TRBJ1-2; TRBD1 might be the D (5 bases). V was pared by 4 bases and J by 8 bases, with 14 bases between. The CDR3 is made up of 13 amino acids. The germline gives CDR1 MNHEY, CDR2 SVGAGI. The CDR3 reads CASSSRGALGYTF. In nucleotides, the CDR3 is TGTGCCAGCAGTTCGAGAGGGGCGCTAGGCTACACCTTC.

The V and J genes are TRBV6-2 or TRBV6-3 and TRBJ2-5, with 13 bases aligning to TRBD2. The length of the CDR3 is 16 residues. V shed 7 bases, J shed 4 bases, and the junction held 9 bases outside the gene matches. Germline V gene data show CDR1 as MNHEY and CDR2 as SVGEGT. CDR3 amino acids: CASIGTSGIRGETQYF. The CDR3 region has the DNA TGTGCCAGCATTGGGACTAGCGGGATTCGGGGAGAGACCCAGTACTTC.

The chain carries TRBV6-1 and TRBJ1-1, with D unresolved. Germline lookup yields CDR1 MNHNS and CDR2 SASEGT. Trimming removed 2 bases at V and 3 bases at J, with 7 bases between. The CDR3 consists of 13 residues. CDR3 sequence: CASSETADTEAFF. CDR3 bases: TGTGCCAGCAGTGAAACAGCGGACACTGAAGCTTTCTTT.

The J gene is TRBJ2-5, the V gene TRBV2; TRBD1 agrees at 7 bases. The trim removed 3 bases at V and 0 bases at J, leaving 4 bases unmatched. CDR1 and CDR2 from the germline V gene are SNHLY and FYNNEI. This CDR3 comprises 15 residues. The CDR3 here is CASSDRGQNQETQYF. Here the CDR3 DNA reads TGTGCCAGCAGTGATAGGGGACAGAACCAAGAGACCCAGTACTTC.

This clonotype is large in the sample. This chain joins TRBV20-1 and TRBJ2-1; TRBD2 is a possible D gene (6 bases). The germline V and J ends were trimmed by 3 bases and 8 bases, with 17 bases remaining between them. Germline loops: CDR1 DFQATT, CDR2 SNEGSKA (reference sequence). The CDR3 sequence is 14 residues long. In DNA form, the CDR3 reads TGCAGTGCTAGGACTAGTCCGGCATTGGATGAGCAGTTCTTC. As protein: CSARTSPALDEQFF.

The chain employs TRBV6-2 or TRBV6-3 and TRBJ2-7, with TRBD2 matching over 13 bases. Trimming cost V 5 bases and J 2 bases; bases outside gene matches: 3. Per the germline V gene, CDR1 is MNHEY and CDR2 is SVGEGT. This CDR3 is 15 amino acids long. The CDR3 sequence is CASSLGLAGAYEQYF. DNA for the CDR3: TGTGCCAGCAGTCTCGGACTAGCGGGGGCCTACGAGCAGTACTTC.

V gene TRBV5-1 combines with J gene TRBJ1-6; 7 bases are shared with TRBD1. Germline assignment: CDR1 SGHRS and CDR2 YFSETQ. The CDR3 has 17 amino acids. The V gene end was trimmed by 4 bases and the J gene end by 11 bases; junction bases not matched to a gene: 18. CDR3 in amino acids: CASSLGTAEGLGTPLHF. For the CDR3, the DNA is TGCGCCAGCAGCCTAGGGACAGCGGAAGGTTTGGGGACACCCCTCCACTTT.

V and J are TRBV5-1 and TRBJ2-5; 11 bases align to TRBD2. Germline V gives CDR1 SGHRS, CDR2 YFSETQ. The CDR3 has 18 amino acids. V was pared by 5 bases and J by 1 base, with 13 bases of the junction left unmatched. CDR3 residues: CASRLGGTTSGGQETQYF. The CDR3 DNA is TGCGCCAGCAGGCTAGGGGGGACCACTAGCGGGGGCCAAGAGACCCAGTACTTC.

This chain links TRBV6-5 with TRBJ1-2; D is possibly TRBD1 (5 bases). The V end lost 2 bases, the J end lost 6 bases, and 10 bases lay between the germline ends. CDR1 is MNHEY and CDR2 is SVGAGI in the germline V gene. The CDR3 length is 13 residues. The CDR3 bases are TGTGCCAGCAGTTACGGGCAGGGCAATGGCTACACCTTC. Translation gives CASSYGQGNGYTF.